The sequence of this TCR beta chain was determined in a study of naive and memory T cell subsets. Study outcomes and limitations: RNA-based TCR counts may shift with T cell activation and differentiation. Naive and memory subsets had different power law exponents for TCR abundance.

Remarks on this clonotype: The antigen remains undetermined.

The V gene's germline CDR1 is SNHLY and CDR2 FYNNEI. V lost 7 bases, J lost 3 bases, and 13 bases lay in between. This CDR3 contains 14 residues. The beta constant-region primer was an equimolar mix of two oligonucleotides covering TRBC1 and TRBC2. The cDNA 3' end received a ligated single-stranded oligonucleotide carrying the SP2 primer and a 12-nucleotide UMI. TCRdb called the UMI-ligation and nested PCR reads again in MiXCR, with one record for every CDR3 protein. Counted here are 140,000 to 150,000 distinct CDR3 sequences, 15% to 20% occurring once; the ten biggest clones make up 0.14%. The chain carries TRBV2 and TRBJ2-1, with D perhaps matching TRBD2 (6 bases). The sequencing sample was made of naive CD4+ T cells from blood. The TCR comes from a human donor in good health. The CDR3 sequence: CASTVLAFYNEQFF. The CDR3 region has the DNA TGTGCCAGCACGGTTCTAGCGTTCTACAATGAGCAGTTCTTC.